These 25 T cell receptor beta chains came from one sample sequenced in a study of response to subunit inactivated influenza vaccine. TCRdb reanalysed the RT-PCR reads using MiXCR and keeps one entry per CDR3 protein. The sample holds 650,000 to 800,000 distinct CDR3 sequences; around 18% are singletons and the top ten take roughly 10%. This material consisted of PBMCs from blood, taken roughly 5 days after vaccination. Receptors were obtained from a man aged 45-65 years who received an inactivated influenza vaccine.

This clonotype showed up many times. The chain couples TRBV12-3 or TRBV12-4 to TRBJ2-2; the D gene could be TRBD1 or TRBD2 (5 bases each). The CDR3 sequence is 13 residues long. V was pared by 3 bases and J by 4 bases, with 6 bases between. CDR3 loop: CASSLRGTGELFF. CDR3 DNA sequence: TGTGCCAGCAGTTTGAGGGGCACCGGGGAGCTGTTTTTT.

The chain employs TRBV5-1 and TRBJ2-3; the D call may be TRBD1 or TRBD2 (5 bases each). Trimming cost V 0 bases and J 4 bases, with 12 bases left between them. CDR3 length: 15 residues. Germline V gives CDR1 SGHRS, CDR2 YFSETQ. The CDR3 reads CASSLEGPKPDTQYF. CDR3 DNA: TGCGCCAGCAGCTTGGAGGGACCCAAGCCAGATACGCAGTATTTT.

This clonotype was detected only a few times. The chain combines TRBV9 with TRBJ1-3, with no clear D. V lost 4 bases to trimming and J lost 0 bases, with 11 bases between them. The CDR3 is made up of 15 amino acids. Germline values: CDR1 SGDLS, CDR2 YYNGEE. CDR3 coding DNA: TGTGCCAGCAGCCCCGGCCCGCTCTCTGGAAACACCATATATTTT. The encoded protein is CASSPGPLSGNTIYF.

This clonotype was seen a few times. The chain recombines TRBV5-5 with TRBJ2-1; 8 bases map to TRBD2. J was trimmed by 5 bases and V by 9 bases; bases with no gene match: 13. Germline assignment: CDR1 SGHKS and CDR2 YYEKEE (reference sequence). CDR3 length: 15 amino acids. For the CDR3, the DNA is TGTGCCACGGCGGAAGCGGGAGCGCTGAACAATGAGCAGTTCTTC. As protein: CATAEAGALNNEQFF.

The chain is built from TRBV7-6 and TRBJ2-3; D gene uncertain. The CDR3 sequence is 16 residues long. V lost 0 bases and J lost 3, with 13 bases in between. In germline, CDR1 is SGHVS, CDR2 FNYEAQ. In DNA, the CDR3 is TGTGCCAGCAGCTTAGCGCCGGAAACCCCGACAGATACGCAGTATTTT. It yields the protein CASSLAPETPTDTQYF.

This clonotype was counted at least ten times. V usage is TRBV6-4 and J usage is TRBJ2-7; D is uncertain. V lost 6 bases to trimming and J lost 3 bases, with 15 bases between them. CDR3 length equals 14 residues. Per the germline V gene, CDR1 is MRHNA and CDR2 is SNTAGT. The CDR3 coding sequence is TGTGCCAGCAGATATTTGAGGTTAGGCTACGAGCAGTACTTC. Residues: CASRYLRLGYEQYF.

The chain has TRBV4-1 and TRBJ2-2; 11 bases agree with TRBD1. With V trimmed by 0 bases and J by 5 bases, 5 bases remained unmatched. The CDR3 has 17 amino acids. Per the germline V gene, CDR1 is MGHRA and CDR2 is YSYEKL. This CDR3 is CASSQDRTGGRTGELFF. Written as DNA, the CDR3 is TGCGCCAGCAGCCAAGACAGGACAGGGGGCCGGACCGGGGAGCTGTTTTTT.

CDR3 sequence reads: CSARDVRGLAGVEQFF. DNA for the CDR3: TGCAGTGCTAGAGATGTAAGGGGACTAGCGGGAGTCGAGCAGTTCTTC. The J gene is TRBJ2-1, the V gene TRBV20-1; TRBD2 matches at 14 bases. From germline, CDR1 is DFQATT and CDR2 SNEGSKA (reference sequence). The CDR3 is 16 amino acids. The ends lost 0 bases at V and 10 bases at J; junction bases unmatched: 8.

The sample holds a few counts of this clonotype. V and J are TRBV6-1 and TRBJ2-1; D possibly uses TRBD1 or TRBD2 (5 bases each). The CDR3 totals 14 residues. The V gene's germline CDR1 is MNHNS and CDR2 SASEGT. V gave up 5 bases and J gave up 6 bases, with 14 bases separating them. CDR3 coding DNA: TGTGCCAGCAGTCCCCGGGACGGCGCCAATGAGCAGTTCTTC. It yields the protein CASSPRDGANEQFF.

J is TRBJ2-7 and V is TRBV4-1, with 7 bases fitting TRBD2. This CDR3 has 16 amino acids. Germline CDR1 reads MGHRA; CDR2 reads YSYEKL. Trimming cost V 5 bases and J 0 bases; bases outside gene matches: 10. The CDR3 DNA follows: TGCGCCAGCAGCTTTATCCCTAGCGGTATCTCCTACGAGCAGTACTTC. As protein: CASSFIPSGISYEQYF.

This clonotype turned up a few times. This chain connects TRBV7-2 to TRBJ1-1; a weak D match, TRBD1 (5 bases). Trimming removed 5 bases at V and 0 bases at J, with 10 bases between. The CDR3 runs to 14 residues. CDR1 and CDR2 (germline): SGHTA, FQGNSA. CDR3 sequence reads: CASSTGGMNTEAFF. DNA of the CDR3: TGTGCCAGCAGCACAGGAGGAATGAACACTGAAGCTTTCTTT. Full variable domain (outside the CDR3, taken from reference TRBV7-2 and TRBJ1-1): GAGVSQSPSNKVTEKGKDVELRCDPISGHTALYWYRQSLGQGLEFLIYFQGNSAPDKSGLPSDRFSAERTGGSVSTLTIQRTQQEDSAVYLCASSTGGMNTEAFFGQGTRLTVV.

This chain links TRBV28 with TRBJ2-1, with 7 bases identical to TRBD2. The CDR3 covers 16 residues. After removal of 5 bases from V and 4 bases from J, the junction contained 11 bases not matched to a gene. The germline V gene has CDR1 MDHEN and CDR2 SYDVKM. The CDR3 nucleotides are TGTGCCAGCAGTGGAGGCCGGGCTAGCGGATACAATGAGCAGTTCTTC. This translates into CASSGGRASGYNEQFF.

The rearrangement uses TRBV10-1 and TRBJ1-5; D gene ambiguous. CDR1 and CDR2 (germline): WNHNN, SYGVQD (reference sequence). V lost 2 bases and J lost 6, with 8 bases in between. The CDR3 runs 13 residues. DNA for the CDR3: TGCGCCAGCAGTGAGGGATGGGGTCAGCCCCAGCATTTT. This encodes CASSEGWGQPQHF.

V and J are TRBV9 and TRBJ2-1; 10 bases are a match to TRBD2. Unmatched junction bases numbered 2, after V lost 0 bases and J lost 5 bases. The length of the CDR3 is 15 residues. Germline assignment: CDR1 SGDLS and CDR2 YYNGEE. CDR3 region: CASSVASGSDNEQFF. The DNA of the CDR3 is TGTGCCAGCAGCGTAGCTAGCGGGAGTGACAATGAGCAGTTCTTC.

The sample holds a few counts of this clonotype. J is TRBJ2-1 and V is TRBV6-2 or TRBV6-3; D gene uncertain. Trimming removed 9 bases from V and 0 bases from J, with 21 bases in between. CDR1 MNHEY and CDR2 SVGEGT come from the germline V gene. The CDR3 sequence is 17 residues long. CDR3 sequence: CASTTFGRPLSYNEQFF. The CDR3 DNA sequence: TGTGCCAGTACGACTTTTGGCCGACCGCTCTCCTACAATGAGCAGTTCTTC.

The chain recombines TRBV6-5 with TRBJ2-5, with 9 bases matching TRBD1. Looked up from germline, CDR1 is MNHEY and CDR2 is SVGAGI. CDR3 size: 15 residues. V trimming: 2 bases; J trimming: 5 bases; junction bases outside the gene matches: 6. The CDR3 loop reads CASSYTGGGIETQYF. In DNA, the CDR3 is TGTGCCAGCAGTTACACAGGGGGCGGAATCGAGACCCAGTACTTC.

The chain carries TRBV7-2 and TRBJ2-1, with no clear D. The CDR3 is 14 residues long. The V and J ends lost 0 bases and 5 bases respectively, with 8 bases between them. Germline V gene lookup returns CDR1 SGHTA and CDR2 FQGNSA. In DNA form, the CDR3 reads TGTGCCAGCAGCTTAGCGGATTGGAACAATGAGCAGTTCTTC. This encodes CASSLADWNNEQFF.

This clonotype was recorded at least ten times. The chain employs TRBV5-1 and TRBJ2-6; D gene unclear. CDR3 size: 18 residues. Trimming took off 0 bases at V and 0 bases at J, with 13 bases between the two ends. The germline V gene has CDR1 SGHRS and CDR2 YFSETQ. The CDR3 region is CASSLALNSVSGANVLTF. The DNA of the CDR3 is TGCGCCAGCAGCTTGGCTTTAAACAGTGTCTCTGGGGCCAACGTCCTGACTTTC.

In this sample, this clonotype turned up many times. The V call is TRBV7-2, the J call TRBJ1-5; D is unresolved. The germline V gene has CDR1 SGHTA and CDR2 FQGNSA. Trimming pared 6 bases from V and 0 bases from J, leaving 6 bases between. The CDR3 contains 13 residues. The CDR3 sequence: CASSEYSNQPQHF. The CDR3 DNA sequence: TGTGCCAGCAGTGAATATAGCAATCAGCCCCAGCATTTT.

This sequence joins TRBV5-1 and TRBJ2-7, with a tentative D call TRBD2 (5 bases). The germline CDR1 and CDR2 sequences are SGHRS and YFSETQ. The V and J ends lost 6 bases and 6 bases respectively, with 16 bases between them. This CDR3 spans 13 amino acids. In DNA, the CDR3 is TGCGCCAGCACGGGTCCCCCCCGGGGCGAGCAGTACTTC. Translating it yields CASTGPPRGEQYF. The whole variable domain, remainder taken from reference TRBV5-1 and TRBJ2-7, is KAGVTQTPRYLIKTRGQQVTLSCSPISGHRSVSWYQQTPGQGLQFLFEYFSETQRNKGNFPGRFSGRQFSNSRSEMNVSTLELGDSALYLCASTGPPRGEQYFGPGTRLTVT.

A few counts support this clonotype. CDR3 nucleotide sequence: TGTGCCAGCAGAAAAGGGACACCCGAGCAGTTCTTC. Translated: CASRKGTPEQFF. This chain links TRBV7-9 with TRBJ2-1, with a tentative D call TRBD1 (6 bases). CDR3 length: 12 amino acids. Trimming stripped 6 bases from V and 10 bases from J, with 13 bases between. Germline V lookup: CDR1 SEHNR, CDR2 FQNEAQ (reference sequence).

This clonotype showed up many times. This chain joins TRBV12-3 or TRBV12-4 and TRBJ2-5; tentatively, D is TRBD1 (6 bases). The CDR3 sequence is 14 residues long. Trimming cost V 1 base and J 4 bases, with 10 bases left between them. The CDR3 reads CASSLVPGAETQYF. The CDR3 DNA reads TGTGCCAGCAGTTTAGTTCCAGGGGCAGAGACCCAGTACTTC.

This clonotype was seen a handful of times. The V call is TRBV7-2, the J call TRBJ2-3, with 13 positions matching TRBD2. CDR1 and CDR2 (germline): SGHTA, FQGNSA. This CDR3 contains 16 residues. V shed 5 bases, J shed 5 bases, and the junction held 7 bases outside the gene matches. This chain's CDR3 is CASSPGLAGVQDTQYF. CDR3 in DNA: TGTGCCAGCAGCCCAGGACTAGCGGGGGTTCAAGATACGCAGTATTTT.

This clonotype was picked up a small number of times. The rearrangement uses TRBV5-6 and TRBJ1-6; D is possibly TRBD1 (5 bases). Germline V gene sequence: CDR1 SGHDT, CDR2 YYEEEE. This CDR3 region has 15 residues. The V end lost 5 bases, the J end lost 6 bases, and 15 bases lay between the germline ends. The DNA for the CDR3 is TGTGCCAGCAGTCCCACAGGATTCCCTAATTCACCCCTCCACTTT. Translated: CASSPTGFPNSPLHF.

This clonotype was detected a few times. The chain couples TRBV7-2 to TRBJ2-1; D is perhaps TRBD1 (6 bases). The CDR3 has 13 residues. Trimming removed 5 bases from V and 12 bases from J, with 17 bases in between. The germline CDR1 and CDR2 sequences are SGHTA and FQGNSA. CDR3 DNA: TGTGCCAGCAGCCCAATGGACAGACAAAGGCAGTTCTTC. Its translation is CASSPMDRQRQFF.